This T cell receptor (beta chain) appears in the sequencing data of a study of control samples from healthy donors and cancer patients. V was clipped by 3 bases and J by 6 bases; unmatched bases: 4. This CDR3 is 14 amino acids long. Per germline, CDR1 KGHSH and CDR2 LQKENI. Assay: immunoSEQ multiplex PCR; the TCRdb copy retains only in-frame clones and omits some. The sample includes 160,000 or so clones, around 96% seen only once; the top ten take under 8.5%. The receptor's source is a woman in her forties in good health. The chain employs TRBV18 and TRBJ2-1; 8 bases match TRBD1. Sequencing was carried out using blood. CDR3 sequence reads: CASSPGTGTNEQFF. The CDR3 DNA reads TGTGCCAGCTCACCCGGGACAGGTACCAATGAGCAGTTCTTC.